This T cell receptor (beta chain) was profiled in a study of CD8 T cells in ankylosing spondylitis. Points from the study as a whole: Disease-linked clones bore a CD8+ phenotype, appearing relatively rarely in peripheral blood. In reactive arthritis synovial fluid and blood, some motif variants had been reported before. Significantly higher representation of disease-linked clones was reported for matched ankylosing spondylitis synovial fluid. A TCR beta motif of 7 to 9 highly homologous variants seemed to mark ankylosing spondylitis blood.

The authors made TCR beta libraries by quantitative 5'-RACE with molecular barcodes. MiXCR was run by TCRdb on the 5' RACE reads, yielding one entry per CDR3 protein. Among roughly 670,000 distinct CDR3 sequences listed, 15% to 20% were seen once. This CDR3 is built from 15 residues. Trimming cost V 4 bases and J 2 bases; bases outside gene matches: 6. Germline V gene sequence: CDR1 SGHRS, CDR2 YFSETQ. This clonotype showed up just a few times. Its antigen is currently unknown. The sequence derives from a male donor with ankylosing spondylitis. This chain joins TRBV5-1 and TRBJ1-1; 9 bases are shared with TRBD1. The sequenced sample consisted of blood, either unsorted or a sorted T cell fraction (not recorded which). The CDR3 sequence: CASSLRTGDNTEAFF. In DNA, the CDR3 is TGCGCCAGCAGCCTTAGGACAGGGGATAACACTGAAGCTTTCTTT.